These T cell receptor beta chains were read from a single sample in a study of Graves' ophthalmopathy and Graves' hyperthyroidism. Using its own MiXCR run on the multiplex PCR reads, TCRdb lists one record per CDR3 protein. The table shows some 360,000 distinct CDR3 sequences, with 17% occurring only once. The sequenced material came from peripheral blood. These receptors all come from an adult woman with stable Graves' hyperthyroidism. Both conserved end residues are part of each CDR3. A D gene is named only where the DNA matches it firmly. Clone size, where shown, is once, few, many, or a class for clones that have expanded.

clone size	J gene	D gene	V gene	CDR3 protein	CDR3 DNA
many	TRBJ2-7	TRBD1	TRBV4-1	CASSQERTGYEQYF	TGCGCCAGCAGCCAAGAGAGGACAGGGTACGAGCAGTACTTC
.	TRBJ2-7	.	TRBV12-3/TRBV12-4	CASSPHRVGHEQYF	TGTGCCAGCAGTCCTCACAGGGTAGGCCACGAGCAGTACTTC
many	TRBJ2-5	TRBD1	TRBV6-1	CASSSHRGETQYF	TGTGCCAGCAGCTCCCACAGGGGTGAGACCCAGTACTTC
many	TRBJ1-3	.	TRBV15	CATSYQGLGNTIYF	TGTGCCACCAGCTACCAGGGGCTCGGAAACACCATATATTTT
many	TRBJ2-6	.	TRBV4-1	CASSQARVPLAAGANVLTF	TGCGCCAGCAGCCAAGCTAGGGTGCCTCTCGCCGCTGGGGCCAACGTCCTGACTTTC
.	TRBJ1-2	TRBD1	TRBV9	CASSSRTGPEGYTF	TGTGCCAGCAGCTCGAGGACAGGCCCAGAAGGCTACACCTTC
.	TRBJ2-1	TRBD2	TRBV19	CASRLAGGPVNEQFF	TGTGCCAGTCGTTTAGCGGGAGGGCCGGTGAATGAGCAGTTCTTC
many	TRBJ2-7	TRBD1	TRBV4-1	CASSPAASTGSYEQYF	TGCGCCAGCAGCCCAGCAGCTTCGACAGGGTCCTACGAGCAGTACTTC
many	TRBJ2-7	.	TRBV20-1	CSARDPGPASYEQYF	TGCAGTGCTAGAGATCCCGGACCTGCCTCCTACGAGCAGTACTTC
many	TRBJ2-7	.	TRBV6-5	CASSYGVVGGEQYF	TGTGCCAGCAGTTACGGGGTTGTCGGAGGCGAGCAGTACTTC
.	TRBJ2-5	TRBD2	TRBV12-3/TRBV12-4	CASSFSGRAETQYF	TGTGCCAGCAGTTTCAGCGGGAGGGCCGAGACCCAGTACTTC
many	TRBJ2-4	TRBD1	TRBV7-8	CASSGTVLTKNIQYF	TGTGCCAGCAGCGGGACAGTCCTAACCAAAAACATTCAGTACTTC
many	TRBJ1-1	.	TRBV12-5	CASGVGRLNTEAFF	TGTGCTAGTGGAGTTGGACGGTTGAACACTGAAGCTTTCTTT
many	TRBJ2-5	.	TRBV12-3/TRBV12-4	CASSFVEAGRQETQYF	TGTGCCAGCAGTTTCGTCGAGGCGGGACGGCAAGAGACCCAGTACTTC